The 13 T cell receptor beta chains reported below all come from one sample, sequenced in a study of graft-versus-host responses after intestinal transplantation. This table comes from immunoSEQ multiplex PCR, and its TCRdb copy is limited to in-frame clones, with some not included. The table has 43,000 or so clones, over 85% seen once; the top ten hold around 1.6%. The sequencing used PBMCs, collected 335 days after intestinal transplant. Receptors were obtained from a human patient who received an intestinal transplant, so some T cells may come from the graft donor.

The J gene is TRBJ2-7, the V gene TRBV6-1; TRBD1 agrees at 10 bases. Germline V gene sequence: CDR1 MNHNS, CDR2 SASEGT. The CDR3 is 15 residues long. V dropped 7 bases and J dropped 5; count of bases not matched to a gene: 11. CDR3 coding DNA: TGTGCCAGCACCGACCCGGGACAGGGGATCCACGAGCAGTACTTC. Translation: CASTDPGQGIHEQYF.

The rearrangement uses TRBV14 and TRBJ2-1; 15 positions match TRBD2. The V gene end was trimmed by 0 bases and the J gene end by 2 bases; junction bases not matched to a gene: 5. Germline V gene lookup returns CDR1 SGHDN and CDR2 FVKESK. This CDR3 has 19 amino acids. CDR3 residues: CASSQEGLAGGGPYNEQFF. DNA for the CDR3: TGTGCCAGCAGCCAAGAGGGACTAGCGGGGGGTGGACCCTACAATGAGCAGTTCTTC.

The chain has TRBV9 and TRBJ2-1, with a tentative D call TRBD2 (7 bases). The V end lost 7 bases, the J end lost 0 bases, and 20 bases lay between the germline ends. The germline CDR1 and CDR2 sequences are SGDLS and YYNGEE. CDR3 length equals 17 residues. CDR3 sequence (DNA): TGTGCCAGCCGCGAGGGGGGGGCGTTCAGCTCCTACAATGAGCAGTTCTTC. Amino acids: CASREGGAFSSYNEQFF.

This chain links TRBV4-1 with TRBJ2-7, with a possible D match to TRBD2 (6 bases). With 2 bases removed from V and 4 bases from J, the gap between germline ends came to 18 bases. Germline CDR1 MGHRA, CDR2 YSYEKL. The CDR3 is 16 residues long. The CDR3 reads CASSQTTGGRGYEQYF. CDR3 nucleotides: TGCGCCAGCAGCCAAACCACCGGTGGACGGGGGTACGAGCAGTACTTC.

The chain uses TRBV6-5 and TRBJ2-1, with a weak D call TRBD2 (6 bases). CDR3 size: 15 residues. The V end lost 6 bases, the J end lost 2 bases, and 14 bases lay between the germline ends. The germline CDR1 and CDR2 sequences are MNHEY and SVGAGI. The CDR3 loop is CASSPGLPTYNEQFF. The CDR3 DNA reads TGTGCCAGCAGCCCTGGACTACCGACCTACAATGAGCAGTTCTTC.

The rearrangement links TRBV7-9 to TRBJ2-7; no firm D call. CDR3 size: 13 residues. V shed 1 base and J shed 4 bases, with 8 bases lying between them. Per germline, CDR1 SEHNR and CDR2 FQNEAQ (reference sequence). DNA of the CDR3: TGTGCCAGCAGCTTAGTCGGTGGATACGAGCAGTACTTC. It yields the protein CASSLVGGYEQYF.

The genes are TRBV7-9 and TRBJ2-1; D is undetermined. The CDR3 totals 13 residues. Between the trimmed V and J ends, which lost 5 bases and 5 bases, there was a span of 10 bases. The germline V gene has CDR1 SEHNR and CDR2 FQNEAQ (reference sequence). CDR3 bases: TGTGCCAGCAGCCACCCCTCTAACAATGAGCAGTTCTTC. This encodes CASSHPSNNEQFF.

V and J are TRBV2 and TRBJ2-7; the match to TRBD2 covers 10 bases. The length of the CDR3 is 14 residues. V dropped 6 bases and J dropped 2; count of bases not matched to a gene: 4. Germline values: CDR1 SNHLY, CDR2 FYNNEI. This CDR3 reads CASRRLAGAYEQYF. The CDR3 DNA reads TGTGCCAGCAGGCGGCTAGCGGGGGCCTACGAGCAGTACTTC. The full variable domain, in which reference TRBV2 and TRBJ2-7 provide the parts outside the CDR3, is EPEVTQTPSHQVTQMGQEVILRCVPISNHLYFYWYRQILGQKVEFLVSFYNNEISEKSEIFDDQFSVERPDGSNFTLKIRSTKLEDSAMYFCASRRLAGAYEQYFGPGTRLTVT.

J is TRBJ1-2 and V is TRBV10-3, with 8 bases lining up with TRBD1. V shed 10 bases and J 3 bases; nucleotides not matched to a gene: 10. The germline CDR1 and CDR2 sequences are ENHRY and SYGVKD. The CDR3 consists of 14 residues. This CDR3 is CATNPRGRDYGYTF. Written as DNA, the CDR3 is TGTGCCACAAACCCCAGGGGGCGCGACTATGGCTACACCTTC.

The chain recombines TRBV5-4 with TRBJ2-7; D unclear. The CDR3 runs 13 residues. V was clipped by 3 bases and J by 3 bases, with 10 bases between them. Germline lookup yields CDR1 SGHNT and CDR2 YYREEE (reference sequence). This chain's CDR3 is CASSSGPDYEQYF. In DNA, the CDR3 is TGTGCCAGCAGCTCTGGGCCGGACTACGAGCAGTACTTC.

This sequence joins TRBV5-1 and TRBJ2-7; 7 bases align to TRBD2. CDR3 length: 15 amino acids. The junction had 6 bases not matched to a gene; V was cut back by 0 bases and J by 3 bases. The germline V gene encodes CDR1 SGHRS and CDR2 YFSETQ. In DNA, the CDR3 is TGCGCCAGCAGCTTGGAACTAGCGAGATTCTACGAGCAGTACTTC. Translated: CASSLELARFYEQYF.

The genes are TRBV10-3 and TRBJ2-5; tentatively, D is TRBD1 or TRBD2 (5 bases each). The CDR3 has 14 residues. Per the germline V gene, CDR1 is ENHRY and CDR2 is SYGVKD. Trimming pared 4 bases from V and 5 bases from J, leaving 14 bases between. For the CDR3, the DNA is TGTGCCATCAGTGCGTCAGGGAGATGGGAGACCCAGTACTTC. This gives the protein CAISASGRWETQYF.

CDR3 amino acids: CASSLDVRVEQYF. In nucleotides, the CDR3 is TGTGCCAGCAGCTTAGATGTGAGGGTCGAGCAGTACTTC. V and J are TRBV11-2 and TRBJ2-7; possible D gene TRBD2, 5 bases. This CDR3 contains 13 residues. The germline V and J ends were trimmed by 0 bases and 6 bases, with 9 bases remaining between them. Germline CDR1 is SGHAT and CDR2 is FQNNGV.